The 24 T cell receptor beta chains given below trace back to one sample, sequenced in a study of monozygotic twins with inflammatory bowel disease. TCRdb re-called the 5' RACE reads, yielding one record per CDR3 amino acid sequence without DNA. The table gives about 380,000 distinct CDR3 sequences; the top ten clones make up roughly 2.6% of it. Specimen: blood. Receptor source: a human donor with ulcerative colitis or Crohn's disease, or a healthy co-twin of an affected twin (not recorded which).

CDR3 sequence reads: CASSTRGRLQETQYF. This chain connects TRBV4-1 to TRBJ2-5; TCRdb names TRBD1, which stays unverified in the absence of DNA. The CDR3 extends over 15 amino acids. The germline V gene has CDR1 MGHRA and CDR2 YSYEKL.

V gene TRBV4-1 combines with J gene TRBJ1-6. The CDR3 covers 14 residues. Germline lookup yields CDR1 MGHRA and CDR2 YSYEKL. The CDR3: CASSHPRLDSPLHF.

CDR3 residues: CASSRGQENNSPLHF. The rearrangement links TRBV3-1 to TRBJ1-6; TCRdb designates TRBD1, a call that cannot be tested without DNA. The germline CDR1 and CDR2 sequences are LGHDT and YNNKEL (reference sequence). There are 15 residues in the CDR3.

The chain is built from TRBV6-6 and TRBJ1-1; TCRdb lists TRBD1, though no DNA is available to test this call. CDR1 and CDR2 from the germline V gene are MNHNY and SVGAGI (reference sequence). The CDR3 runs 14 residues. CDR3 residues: CASSYPQLNTEAFF.

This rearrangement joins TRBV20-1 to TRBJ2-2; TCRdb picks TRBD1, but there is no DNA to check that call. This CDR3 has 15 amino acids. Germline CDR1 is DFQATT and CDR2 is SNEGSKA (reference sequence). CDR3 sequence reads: CSAREMGGVTGELFF.

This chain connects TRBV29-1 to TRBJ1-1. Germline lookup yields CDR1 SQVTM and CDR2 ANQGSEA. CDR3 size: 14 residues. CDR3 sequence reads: CSAGRTDQDTEAFF.

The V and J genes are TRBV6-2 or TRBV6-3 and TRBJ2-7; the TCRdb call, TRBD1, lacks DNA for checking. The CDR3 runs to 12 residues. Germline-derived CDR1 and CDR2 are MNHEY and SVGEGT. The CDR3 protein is CASGRDAYEQYF.

CDR3: CASSPLGQPNPNTGELFF. The chain recombines TRBV18 with TRBJ2-2; absent DNA, TCRdb's TRBD1 call cannot be checked. Germline CDR1 is KGHSH and CDR2 is LQKENI. The length of the CDR3 is 18 residues.

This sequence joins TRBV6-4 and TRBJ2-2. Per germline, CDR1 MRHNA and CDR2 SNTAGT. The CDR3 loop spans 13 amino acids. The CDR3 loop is CASSVEHTGELFF.

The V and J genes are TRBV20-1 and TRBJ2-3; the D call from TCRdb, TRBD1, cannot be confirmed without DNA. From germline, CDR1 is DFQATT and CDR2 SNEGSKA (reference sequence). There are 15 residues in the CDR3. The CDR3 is CSANRPDRSTDTQYF.

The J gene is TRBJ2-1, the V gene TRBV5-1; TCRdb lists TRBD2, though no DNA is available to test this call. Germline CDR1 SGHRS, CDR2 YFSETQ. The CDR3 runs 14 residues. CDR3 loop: CASSFGGAYNEQFF.

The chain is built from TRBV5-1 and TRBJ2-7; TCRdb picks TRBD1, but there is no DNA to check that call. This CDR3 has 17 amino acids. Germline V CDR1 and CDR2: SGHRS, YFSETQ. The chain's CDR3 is CASSLALDSRTDYEQYF.

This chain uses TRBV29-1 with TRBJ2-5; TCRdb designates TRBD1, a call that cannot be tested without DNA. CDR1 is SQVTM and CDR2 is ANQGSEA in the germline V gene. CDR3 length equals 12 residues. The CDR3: CSADRTQETQYF.

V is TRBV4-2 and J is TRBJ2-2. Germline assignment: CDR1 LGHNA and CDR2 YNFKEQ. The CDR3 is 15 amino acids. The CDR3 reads CASSQVSGDTGELFF.

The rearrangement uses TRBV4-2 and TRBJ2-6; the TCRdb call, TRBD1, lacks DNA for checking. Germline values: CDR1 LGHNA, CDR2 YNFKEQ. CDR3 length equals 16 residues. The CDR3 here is CASSQAGRSGANVLTF.

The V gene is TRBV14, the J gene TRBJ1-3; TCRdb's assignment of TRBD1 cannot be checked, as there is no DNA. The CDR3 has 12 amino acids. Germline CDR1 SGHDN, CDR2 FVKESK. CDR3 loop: CASSQAPNTIYF. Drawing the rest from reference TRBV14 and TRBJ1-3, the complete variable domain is EAGVTQFPSHSVIEKGQTVTLRCDPISGHDNLYWYRRVMGKEIKFLLHFVKESKQDESGMPNNRFLAERTGGTYSTLKVQPAELEDSGVYFCASSQAPNTIYFGEGSWLTVV.

The CDR3 loop reads CASSLSAAISGANVLTF. The chain is built from TRBV7-3 and TRBJ2-6. The germline CDR1 and CDR2 sequences are SGHTA and FQGTGA. The CDR3 has 17 amino acids.

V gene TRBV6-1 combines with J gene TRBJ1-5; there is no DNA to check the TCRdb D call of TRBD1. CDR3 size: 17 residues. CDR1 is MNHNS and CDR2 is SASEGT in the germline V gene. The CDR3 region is CASRGRQGNYSNQPQHF.

The CDR3 protein is CASSLEAWGSYEQYF. J is TRBJ2-7 and V is TRBV7-2. Germline-derived CDR1 and CDR2 are SGHTA and FQGNSA. The CDR3 consists of 15 residues.

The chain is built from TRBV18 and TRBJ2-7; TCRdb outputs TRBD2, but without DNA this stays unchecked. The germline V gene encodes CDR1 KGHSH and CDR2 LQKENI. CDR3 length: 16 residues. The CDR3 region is CASSPSFAGSDYEQYF.

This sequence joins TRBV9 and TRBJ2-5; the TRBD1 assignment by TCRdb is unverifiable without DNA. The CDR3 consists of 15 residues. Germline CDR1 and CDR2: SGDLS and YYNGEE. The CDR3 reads CASSVGGGFKETQYF.

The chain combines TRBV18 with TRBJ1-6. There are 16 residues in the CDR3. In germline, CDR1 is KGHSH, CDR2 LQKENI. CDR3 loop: CASSPLKQTYNSPLHF.

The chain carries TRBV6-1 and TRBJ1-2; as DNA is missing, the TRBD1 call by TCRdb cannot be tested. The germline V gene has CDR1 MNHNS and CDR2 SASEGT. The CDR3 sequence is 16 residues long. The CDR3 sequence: CASSHLGQGTNYGYTF.

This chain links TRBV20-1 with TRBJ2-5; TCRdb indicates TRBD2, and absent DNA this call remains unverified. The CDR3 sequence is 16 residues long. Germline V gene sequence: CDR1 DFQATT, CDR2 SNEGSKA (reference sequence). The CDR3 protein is CSAPQPLAGKGETQYF.